This T cell receptor (beta chain) is from a study of T cell repertoires in cytomegalovirus infection. About the study: It was recently identified HLA-C-restricted and well-studied HLA-B-restricted CMV epitopes that the study used. CMV infection plus the matching HLA type was flagged by public TCR beta signatures.

With regard to this clonotype: The antigen is undetermined.

Findings and caveats of the study: In two of eight donors, the top clonotype was HLA-C-restricted CMV-specific.

TCRdb recomputed calls from the reads with MiXCR, one row per CDR3 protein. This table holds approximately 270,000 distinct CDR3 sequences, around 20% found once. CDR3 length equals 15 residues. V lost 6 bases, J lost 10 bases, and 19 bases lay in between. From germline, CDR1 is MNHNS and CDR2 SASEGT. The sequence was obtained from a human donor in good health (CMV status not recorded). Some clones in this sample may be carry-over from other donors' samples. The chain is built from TRBV6-1 and TRBJ1-6; D is undetermined. The starting material was cultured PBMCs, obtained from culture after CMV antigen stimulation. This chain's CDR3 is CASRDDLTGRSPLHF. The CDR3 DNA is TGTGCCAGCAGAGACGACTTAACGGGGAGATCACCCCTCCACTTT.